Below, 32 T cell receptor beta chains from the same sample are listed, as sequenced in a study of sequential checkpoint blockade in melanoma. Treatment indicated: randomized to nivolumab then ipilimumab (arm A) or the reverse (arm B). Generated by immunoSEQ multiplex PCR, the TCRdb table keeps only in-frame clones and is missing some. The table shows around 3,000 clones, with about 15% occurring only once. The sample in question was tumor tissue (inferred from file names), obtained from a patient given nivolumab and ipilimumab in sequence. The receptors derive from a human donor with melanoma.

By sample share, this clone is large (0.1 to 1%). This chain's CDR3 is CASSLFPREGVAGGELFF. In DNA form, the CDR3 reads TGTGCCAGCAGCTTATTTCCCAGGGAAGGAGTCGCGGGCGGGGAGCTGTTTTTT. The chain couples TRBV11-3 to TRBJ2-2, with D possibly called TRBD1 or TRBD2 (5 bases each). The V end lost 2 bases, the J end lost 7 bases, and 23 bases lay between the germline ends. Germline CDR1 reads SGHNT; CDR2 reads YENEEA. This CDR3 has 18 amino acids.

Judged by abundance, this clone is medium-sized. The genes are TRBV9 and TRBJ2-3; 9 bases agree with TRBD2. The V gene end was trimmed by 0 bases and the J gene end by 2 bases; junction bases not matched to a gene: 4. This CDR3 has 16 amino acids. CDR1 SGDLS and CDR2 YYNGEE come from the germline V gene. CDR3 in amino acids: CASSVGSGGPTDTQYF. Written as DNA, the CDR3 is TGTGCCAGCAGCGTAGGTAGCGGGGGACCCACAGATACGCAGTATTTT.

This chain links TRBV28 with TRBJ1-5, with D possibly TRBD1 on 5 matching bases. V was shortened by 6 bases and J by 0 bases, with 12 bases between the two germline ends. The CDR3 has 15 residues. Germline lookup yields CDR1 MDHEN and CDR2 SYDVKM. CDR3 sequence (DNA): TGTGCCAGCAGGAAGCCCGGGACTAGCAATCAGCCCCAGCATTTT. Residues: CASRKPGTSNQPQHF.

The rearrangement uses TRBV28 and TRBJ2-7, with D possibly matching TRBD2 (6 bases). Per germline, CDR1 MDHEN and CDR2 SYDVKM. V gave up 7 bases and J gave up 7 bases, with 17 bases separating them. This CDR3 region has 13 residues. The CDR3 sequence: CASTLSGGIEQYF. The CDR3 bases are TGTGCCAGCACCCTCTCGGGCGGGATTGAGCAGTACTTC.

The J gene is TRBJ2-4, the V gene TRBV11-3; 8 bases are a match to TRBD1. The germline gives CDR1 SGHNT, CDR2 YENEEA. J was trimmed by 7 bases and V by 2 bases; bases with no gene match: 7. The CDR3 loop spans 15 amino acids. The CDR3 DNA is TGTGCCAGCAGCTTATATTGGGCAGGGGGCAACATTCAGTACTTC. Its protein is CASSLYWAGGNIQYF. Drawing the rest from reference TRBV11-3 and TRBJ2-4, the complete variable domain is EAGVVQSPRYKIIEKKQPVAFWCNPISGHNTLYWYLQNLGQGPELLIRYENEEAVDDSQLPKDRFSAERLKGVDSTLKIQPAELGDSAVYLCASSLYWAGGNIQYFGAGTRLSVL.

This clone came up a few times. The chain joins TRBV6-8 to TRBJ1-5, with D possibly being TRBD1 (5 bases). The V and J ends lost 5 bases and 4 bases respectively, with 9 bases between them. Germline V gene sequence: CDR1 MNHGY, CDR2 SAAAGT. CDR3 length equals 13 residues. The CDR3 coding sequence is TGTGCCAGCAGTGCACAGGCAAATCAGCCCCAGCATTTT. Amino acids: CASSAQANQPQHF.

A few counts support this clone. The chain is built from TRBV6-8 and TRBJ2-1; 11 bases are a match to TRBD2. The V and J ends lost 0 bases and 5 bases, in that order; junction bases with no gene match: 15. In germline, CDR1 is MNHGY, CDR2 SAAAGT. The CDR3 loop spans 20 amino acids. The CDR3 loop reads CASSYSRGASGGTTNNEQFF. CDR3 coding DNA: TGTGCCAGCAGTTACTCGAGGGGAGCTAGCGGGGGGACCACTAACAATGAGCAGTTCTTC.

This chain uses TRBV28 with TRBJ1-5; the D gene is possibly TRBD1 (5 bases). In germline, CDR1 is MDHEN, CDR2 SYDVKM. Trimming removed 6 bases at V and 3 bases at J, with 6 bases between. This CDR3 has 12 amino acids. CDR3 sequence reads: CASRQANQPQHF. CDR3 DNA sequence: TGTGCCAGCAGACAGGCCAATCAGCCCCAGCATTTT.

In its sample, this clone ranks as medium-sized (0.01 to 0.1%). J is TRBJ1-1 and V is TRBV28; D might be TRBD1 (6 bases). V was cut by 3 bases and J by 11 bases, with 13 bases left in between. The CDR3 covers 12 residues. From germline, CDR1 is MDHEN and CDR2 SYDVKM. CDR3 residues: CASSFGGRKAFF. CDR3 DNA: TGTGCCAGCAGTTTTGGGGGGCGCAAGGCTTTCTTT.

The genes are TRBV5-1 and TRBJ2-7, with 8 bases identical to TRBD1. Per germline, CDR1 SGHRS and CDR2 YFSETQ. J was trimmed by 5 bases and V by 0 bases; bases with no gene match: 13. This CDR3 spans 17 amino acids. CDR3 DNA: TGCGCCAGCAGCTTGGAGGGGTGGGCAGGGGGCGGAAACGAGCAGTACTTC. It yields the protein CASSLEGWAGGGNEQYF. The entire variable domain, with the rest obtained from reference TRBV5-1 and TRBJ2-7, is as follows: KAGVTQTPRYLIKTRGQQVTLSCSPISGHRSVSWYQQTPGQGLQFLFEYFSETQRNKGNFPGRFSGRQFSNSRSEMNVSTLELGDSALYLCASSLEGWAGGGNEQYFGPGTRLTVT.

This clone was counted many times. This rearrangement joins TRBV7-1 to TRBJ2-7, with 7 nucleotides matching TRBD1. TRBV7-1 is filed as an ORF, its function uncertain. With 4 bases clipped from V and 7 bases from J, the junction kept 7 bases outside the gene matches. There are 13 residues in the CDR3. CDR3 in amino acids: CASSFTGAKEQYF. As DNA, the CDR3 is TGTGCCAGCAGCTTTACAGGGGCGAAGGAGCAGTACTTC.

By proportion, this clone is medium-sized. The chain carries TRBV28 and TRBJ2-1, with D perhaps matching TRBD1 or TRBD2 (6 bases each). Trimming cost V 3 bases and J 0 bases, with 21 bases left between them. The CDR3 extends over 19 amino acids. Germline assignment: CDR1 MDHEN and CDR2 SYDVKM. In DNA form, the CDR3 reads TGTGCCAGCAGTTTCCGCACCGGGGGCCAAAGGAGCTCCTACAATGAGCAGTTCTTC. As protein: CASSFRTGGQRSSYNEQFF.

This clone is medium-sized (0.01 to 0.1%) by share. The V call is TRBV11-3, the J call TRBJ2-7, with D possibly matching TRBD2 (6 bases). The CDR3 consists of 17 residues. The V and J ends lost 3 bases and 2 bases respectively, with 20 bases between them. Per germline, CDR1 SGHNT and CDR2 YENEEA. CDR3: CASSLRGDSPKTYEQYF. CDR3 DNA: TGTGCCAGCAGCTTGCGCGGGGATAGCCCAAAAACCTACGAGCAGTACTTC.

This clone was recorded a few times. The chain has TRBV30 and TRBJ2-5, with unresolved D. Germline lookup yields CDR1 GTSNPN and CDR2 SVGIG (reference sequence). V lost 1 base to trimming and J lost 1 base, with 10 bases between them. This CDR3 is 14 amino acids long. This CDR3 reads CAWSAGRLQETQYF. DNA for the CDR3: TGTGCCTGGAGTGCCGGCAGACTCCAAGAGACCCAGTACTTC.

This clone was counted a few times. V usage is TRBV15 and J usage is TRBJ2-4; TRBD1 matches at 8 bases. Germline V gene lookup returns CDR1 LNHNV and CDR2 YYDKDF (reference sequence). This CDR3 region has 20 residues. V lost 0 bases and J lost 1; bases outside the gene matches: 14. This CDR3 is CATSRDFKEGQVGAKNIQYF. In DNA form, the CDR3 reads TGTGCCACCAGCAGAGATTTTAAAGAGGGACAGGTTGGGGCCAAAAACATTCAGTACTTC.

This rearrangement joins TRBV6-8 to TRBJ2-1; TRBD2 aligns across 11 bases. V was pared by 7 bases and J by 7 bases, with 9 bases of the junction left unmatched. This CDR3 contains 15 residues. CDR1 is MNHGY and CDR2 is SAAAGT in the germline V gene. Written as DNA, the CDR3 is TGTGCCAGCACCATAGCGGGGGGGCCCGAGAATGAGCAGTTCTTC. Translated, it gives CASTIAGGPENEQFF.

The chain combines TRBV28 with TRBJ2-3; 8 nucleotides align to TRBD1. With V trimmed by 6 bases and J by 3 bases, 5 bases remained unmatched. CDR3 length: 14 residues. Germline V lookup: CDR1 MDHEN, CDR2 SYDVKM. The CDR3 here is CASREGQATDTQYF. Written as DNA, the CDR3 is TGTGCCAGCAGAGAGGGACAGGCTACAGATACGCAGTATTTT.

This clone appeared many times. The J gene is TRBJ2-7, the V gene TRBV11-3; 9 nucleotides line up with TRBD2. Looked up from germline, CDR1 is SGHNT and CDR2 is YENEEA. The CDR3 extends over 16 amino acids. The J segment lost 3 bases and the V segment lost 2 bases, leaving 8 bases of the junction unmatched. The CDR3 here is CASSLLPAGGDYEQYF. CDR3 nucleotide sequence: TGTGCCAGCAGCTTACTCCCCGCGGGGGGGGACTACGAGCAGTACTTC.

This rearrangement joins TRBV18 to TRBJ2-3; D not resolved. This CDR3 spans 13 amino acids. Trimming pared 5 bases from V and 6 bases from J, leaving 12 bases between. The germline V gene encodes CDR1 KGHSH and CDR2 LQKENI. CDR3 loop: CASSRPAPDTQYF. In DNA, the CDR3 is TGTGCCAGCTCAAGGCCAGCGCCGGATACGCAGTATTTT.

The gene calls are TRBV6-8 and TRBJ1-2, with D possibly TRBD1 on 5 matching bases. Germline V gene sequence: CDR1 MNHGY, CDR2 SAAAGT. Between the trimmed V and J ends, which lost 6 bases and 3 bases, there was a span of 11 bases. This CDR3 has 13 amino acids. The CDR3 bases are TGTGCCAGCAGGCTCGGACACCACTATGGCTACACCTTC. It translates to CASRLGHHYGYTF.

The chain employs TRBV28 and TRBJ1-2, with 10 bases lining up with TRBD1. Germline trimming cut 1 base from V and 4 bases from J; bases unmatched to any gene: 9. This CDR3 is built from 17 residues. Germline lookup yields CDR1 MDHEN and CDR2 SYDVKM. In nucleotides, the CDR3 is TGTGCCAGCAGTTTATTTCGAAGGACAGGGGGTATCTATGGCTACACCTTC. As protein: CASSLFRRTGGIYGYTF.

The chain has TRBV30 and TRBJ1-6, with a possible D match to TRBD1 (5 bases). Germline CDR1 and CDR2: GTSNPN and SVGIG (reference sequence). This CDR3 region has 14 residues. Trimming pared 5 bases from V and 7 bases from J, leaving 15 bases between. DNA of the CDR3: TGTGCCTGGGATTATCACGGGGGGAATTCACCCCTCCACTTT. This encodes CAWDYHGGNSPLHF.

The chain recombines TRBV10-2 with TRBJ2-1; 13 bases align to TRBD2. Germline CDR1 WSHSY, CDR2 SAAADI. This CDR3 comprises 16 residues. V was pared by 4 bases and J by 4 bases, with 4 bases of the junction left unmatched. The CDR3 sequence is CASSGTSGGPYNEQFF. For the CDR3, the DNA is TGCGCCAGCAGTGGGACTAGCGGGGGCCCTTACAATGAGCAGTTCTTC.

This clone was picked up many times. The chain is built from TRBV11-3 and TRBJ1-6, with D uncertain. Germline V gene data show CDR1 as SGHNT and CDR2 as YENEEA. This CDR3 spans 14 amino acids. Trimming left V 3 bases short and J 4 bases short, with 7 bases between. The CDR3 DNA reads TGTGCCAGCAGCTTTACAAATTATAATTCACCCCTCCACTTT. This translates into CASSFTNYNSPLHF.

V usage is TRBV5-1 and J usage is TRBJ2-2; 9 bases align to TRBD1. CDR3 length: 15 amino acids. Germline lookup yields CDR1 SGHRS and CDR2 YFSETQ. V dropped 3 bases and J dropped 2; count of bases not matched to a gene: 2. The CDR3 sequence: CASSWDRANTGELFF. For the CDR3, the DNA is TGCGCCAGCAGCTGGGACAGGGCTAACACCGGGGAGCTGTTTTTT.

This rearrangement joins TRBV19 to TRBJ2-5; tentative D call: TRBD2 (5 bases). V was shortened by 8 bases and J by 2 bases, with 15 bases between the two germline ends. The CDR3 has 14 amino acids. The V gene's germline CDR1 is LNHDA and CDR2 SQIVND (reference sequence). The CDR3 sequence: CASSLGRGQETQYF. The CDR3 DNA follows: TGTGCCAGTTCCCTCGGACGGGGTCAAGAGACCCAGTACTTC.

There are many counts of this clone. The V call is TRBV6-8, the J call TRBJ2-2; D is unclear. This CDR3 comprises 14 residues. V lost 0 bases and J 6 bases, leaving 8 bases between the germline ends. CDR1 is MNHGY, CDR2 SAAAGT, per germline. In DNA, the CDR3 is TGTGCCAGCAGTTACTCTAACGTGGCCGGGGAGCTGTTTTTT. This translates into CASSYSNVAGELFF.

The chain has TRBV19 and TRBJ2-7, with 11 bases that match TRBD2. The CDR3 sequence is 15 residues long. Looked up from germline, CDR1 is LNHDA and CDR2 is SQIVND (reference sequence). V dropped 5 bases and J dropped 4; count of bases not matched to a gene: 7. The CDR3 reads CASSFSGGATYEQYF. CDR3 DNA: TGTGCCAGTAGTTTTAGCGGGGGGGCCACATACGAGCAGTACTTC.

By share, this clone ranks as medium-sized. V usage is TRBV6-8 and J usage is TRBJ2-3; the match to TRBD2 covers 10 bases. Germline CDR1 MNHGY, CDR2 SAAAGT. The trim removed 5 bases at V and 4 bases at J, leaving 9 bases unmatched. CDR3 length: 16 amino acids. CDR3 nucleotide sequence: TGTGCCAGCAGTCCGGACCTAGCGGGGGTCGCAGATACGCAGTATTTT. Translation gives CASSPDLAGVADTQYF.

This clone was recorded a few times. The chain combines TRBV30 with TRBJ2-5; D uncertain. Germline assignment: CDR1 GTSNPN and CDR2 SVGIG (reference sequence). The CDR3 is 12 residues long. V dropped 2 bases and J dropped 5 bases, with 9 bases sitting between them. The chain's CDR3 is CAWSHLGETQYF. DNA for the CDR3: TGTGCCTGGAGTCACCTCGGGGAGACCCAGTACTTC. The entire variable domain, with the rest obtained from reference TRBV30 and TRBJ2-5, is as follows: SQTIHQWPATLVQPVGSPLSLECTVEGTSNPNLYWYRQAAGRGLQLLFYSVGIGQISSEVPQNLSASRPQDRQFILSSKKLLLSDSGFYLCAWSHLGETQYFGPGTRLLVL.

This clone was seen ten or more times. This sequence joins TRBV11-3 and TRBJ2-6, with 7 bases fitting TRBD1. The V and J ends lost 3 bases and 2 bases, in that order; junction bases with no gene match: 10. The CDR3 is 18 residues long. Looked up from germline, CDR1 is SGHNT and CDR2 is YENEEA. The CDR3 spells CASSFLTGPSTGANVLTF. The DNA for the CDR3 is TGTGCCAGCAGCTTTCTGACAGGGCCAAGCACTGGGGCCAACGTCCTGACTTTC.

The rearrangement joins TRBV11-3 to TRBJ2-1; maybe TRBD1 (6 bases). The germline V gene has CDR1 SGHNT and CDR2 YENEEA. There are 16 residues in the CDR3. The ends were cut back, 5 bases at V and 5 bases at J, with 19 bases in the middle. This chain's CDR3 is CASSDPPHRVDNEQFF. Written as DNA, the CDR3 is TGTGCCAGCAGCGACCCCCCCCACAGGGTCGACAATGAGCAGTTCTTC.